This paragraph reports one T cell receptor beta chain. Per the original methods: The assay estimated nucleated cells by amplifying reference gene primers. Repertoires were generated with immunoSEQ multiplex PCR, while TCRdb's copy carries only in-frame clones and drops some. The DNA gave D and trimming, while V, J and clone size come from that table. This table has 210,000 or so clones, about 88% appearing once. This specimen comes from a study of blood T cell repertoires in COVID-19. Study background: The study drew acute and convalescent COVID-19 samples from the United States, Italy and Spain. PBMCs, B-cell-depleted T cells, or T cells were the source of the cDNA or gDNA that made up the material.

CDR3 length equals 13 residues. V lost 9 bases to trimming and J lost 1 base; unmatched junction nucleotides: 4. The sequence derives from a woman in her thirties or forties with acute or convalescent COVID-19. The chain joins TRBV12-3 or TRBV12-4 to TRBJ1-1, with 8 nucleotides matching TRBD1. Sample: peripheral blood. The CDR3: CASRDRGNTEAFF. In DNA form, the CDR3 reads TGTGCCAGTCGCGACAGGGGGAACACTGAAGCTTTCTTT.